Each of the 3 T cell receptor beta chains below was sequenced from the same sample in a study of cytomegalovirus exposure and HLA in healthy donors. PCR involved 60 Vbeta and 13 Jbeta primers. Some clones are missing from TCRdb's copy, which holds only in-frame ones; the method was immunoSEQ multiplex PCR. The top ten hold about 9.3% of the sample, which has tens of thousands of clones, approximately 77% seen once. The sample taken for sequencing was PBMCs. All receptors come from a woman aged 50 to 60 in good health and CMV-seronegative.

The chain is built from TRBV12-1 and TRBJ2-1; the table calls TRBD2, which could not be checked here. TRBV12-1 is marked as a pseudogene. This CDR3 contains 15 residues. The CDR3 region is CASTTGGRLRNEQFF. The DNA for the CDR3 is TGTGCCAGCACAACCGGGGGACGCCTGAGGAATGAGCAGTTCTTC.

This clone was seen more than once but under ten times. The chain links TRBV7-9 to TRBJ2-7; 9 bases fit TRBD1. The CDR3 loop spans 19 amino acids. J lost 5 bases, V lost 2 bases, and 19 bases had no gene match. Germline V gene sequence: CDR1 SEHNR, CDR2 FQNEAQ (reference sequence). The CDR3 coding sequence is TGTGCCAGCAGCTTATCCTCCCCGTCGCGGGACAGGGTGTTCAACGAGCAGTACTTC. It is translated as CASSLSSPSRDRVFNEQYF.

The V and J genes are TRBV19 and TRBJ2-7; 14 bases align to TRBD2. Germline V CDR1 and CDR2: LNHDA, SQIVND (reference sequence). Trimming cost V 10 bases and J 3 bases; bases outside gene matches: 8. The CDR3 has 15 residues. CDR3: CATNSGTSGSYEQYF. As DNA, the CDR3 is TGTGCCACCAACTCGGGGACTAGCGGGAGCTACGAGCAGTACTTC.